The 28 T cell receptor beta chains in this list originate from one sample, sequenced in a study of blood T cell repertoires in COVID-19. Some clones are missing from TCRdb's copy, which holds only in-frame ones; the method was immunoSEQ multiplex PCR. The sample carries under 150,000 clones, under 85% recorded once. Sequencing input: peripheral blood. These receptors were taken from a man aged 35 to 55 with active or convalescent COVID-19.

The rearrangement uses TRBV27 and TRBJ2-1; D is uncertain. CDR3 length: 15 amino acids. V was shortened by 2 bases and J by 7 bases, with 15 bases between the two germline ends. Germline V gene data show CDR1 as MNHEY and CDR2 as SMNVEV (reference sequence). CDR3 coding DNA: TGTGCCAGCAGTTTAGTTCGGGTTGGTGAAAATGAGCAGTTCTTC. Protein: CASSLVRVGENEQFF.

This clone was seen only once. This chain links TRBV21-1 with TRBJ2-5; the D call of TRBD2 is as the table states it, not checked on the DNA. TRBV21-1 is designated a pseudogene. The CDR3 contains 16 residues. In DNA, the CDR3 is TGTGCCAGCAGCACTCGTTGTGCGGGGGGGGCGAAGACCCAGTACTTC. It codes for CASSTRCAGGAKTQYF.

This chain uses TRBV19 with TRBJ2-2, with D possibly being TRBD1 (5 bases). With 1 base removed from V and 2 bases from J, the gap between germline ends came to 11 bases. This CDR3 contains 16 residues. CDR1 and CDR2 from the germline V gene are LNHDA and SQIVND (reference sequence). CDR3 coding DNA: TGTGCCAGTAGTATAGGCGAAGGGGTCAACACCGGGGAGCTGTTTTTT. Amino acids: CASSIGEGVNTGELFF.

This rearrangement joins TRBV7-2 to TRBJ2-7; 8 positions match TRBD1. The CDR3 spans 15 residues. V dropped 1 base and J dropped 4; count of bases not matched to a gene: 6. Per the germline V gene, CDR1 is SGHTA and CDR2 is FQGNSA. The chain's CDR3 is CASSLDPDRAYEQYF. DNA of the CDR3: TGTGCCAGCAGCTTAGATCCGGACAGGGCGTACGAGCAGTACTTC.

The gene calls are TRBV5-6 and TRBJ2-3, with D maybe TRBD2 (5 bases). Trimming stripped 1 base from V and 0 bases from J, with 9 bases between. Per germline, CDR1 SGHDT and CDR2 YYEEEE. CDR3 length: 15 residues. The CDR3 here is CASSLRRTSTDTQYF. The CDR3 nucleotides are TGTGCCAGCAGCTTGAGACGGACTAGCACAGATACGCAGTATTTT.

This clone was observed a few times. The chain links TRBV7-3 to TRBJ1-1, with 11 bases identical to TRBD1. The CDR3 totals 14 residues. Germline V gene lookup returns CDR1 SGHTA and CDR2 FQGTGA. Trimming removed 4 bases from V and 5 bases from J; junction bases left unmatched: 3. The CDR3 spells CASSSGTGGTEAFF. CDR3 in DNA: TGTGCCAGCAGCTCCGGGACAGGGGGTACTGAAGCTTTCTTT.

This chain connects TRBV3-1 (or the pseudogene TRBV3-2) to TRBJ1-3; TRBD1 is a possible D gene (5 bases). V lost 4 bases and J 2 bases, leaving 12 bases between the germline ends. Germline CDR1 reads LGHDT; CDR2 reads YNNKEL (reference sequence). This CDR3 region has 15 residues. CDR3 protein: CASSLSTGTGNTIYF. The CDR3 DNA is TGTGCCAGCAGCCTCTCAACAGGAACTGGAAACACCATATATTTT.

This sequence joins TRBV30 and TRBJ1-1; D is uncertain. The V end was cut by 0 bases, the J end by 8 bases, with 16 bases between. The CDR3 has 14 amino acids. In germline, CDR1 is GTSNPN, CDR2 SVGIG (reference sequence). This chain's CDR3 is CAWSVPRDLPEAFF. Here the CDR3 DNA reads TGTGCCTGGAGTGTACCGCGAGATCTCCCCGAAGCTTTCTTT.

CDR3 sequence (DNA): TGTGCCAGCACCCACAGGGGGCCCCGCACTGAAGCTTTCTTT. Its protein is CASTHRGPRTEAFF. This chain uses TRBV6-6 with TRBJ1-1; 9 bases fit TRBD1. This CDR3 contains 14 residues. With V trimmed by 7 bases and J by 4 bases, 7 bases remained unmatched. Germline V CDR1 and CDR2: MNHNY, SVGAGI (reference sequence).

This chain connects TRBV27 to TRBJ2-7, with 11 bases that match TRBD1. The CDR3 runs to 14 residues. Losses at the gene ends were 5 bases for V and 3 bases for J; bases not matched to a gene: 3. CDR1 is MNHEY, CDR2 SMNVEV, per germline (reference sequence). The CDR3, as DNA: TGTGCCAGCAGTGCCGGGACAGGGGGCTACGAGCAGTACTTC. As protein: CASSAGTGGYEQYF.

The chain has TRBV10-3 and TRBJ1-5; the match to TRBD1 covers 7 bases. This CDR3 region has 15 residues. The V segment lost 0 bases and the J segment 4 bases; nucleotides outside the gene matches: 3. Germline assignment: CDR1 ENHRY and CDR2 SYGVKD. Here the CDR3 reads CAISESAGGNQPQHF. DNA for the CDR3: TGTGCCATCAGTGAGTCGGCAGGGGGAAATCAGCCCCAGCATTTT.

The chain's CDR3 is CASSASGQGNEKLFF. As DNA, the CDR3 is TGTGCCAGCAGCGCGTCGGGACAGGGAAATGAAAAACTGTTTTTT. The chain joins TRBV9 to TRBJ1-4; 9 bases are a match to TRBD1. CDR1 is SGDLS, CDR2 YYNGEE, per germline. Germline trimming cut 3 bases from V and 5 bases from J; bases unmatched to any gene: 5. The CDR3 length is 15 residues. The full variable domain, with the rest looked up from reference TRBV9 and TRBJ1-4, is DSGVTQTPKHLITATGQRVTLRCSPRSGDLSVYWYQQSLDQGLQFLIQYYNGEERAKGNILERFSAQQFPDLHSELNLSSLELGDSALYFCASSASGQGNEKLFFGSGTQLSVL.

V and J are TRBV5-1 and TRBJ2-2; a possible D gene is TRBD2 (5 bases). Trimming stripped 0 bases from V and 3 bases from J, with 9 bases between. The CDR3 covers 15 residues. In germline, CDR1 is SGHRS, CDR2 YFSETQ. The chain's CDR3 is CASSLVGLDTGELFF. Written as DNA, the CDR3 is TGCGCCAGCAGCTTGGTTGGACTGGACACCGGGGAGCTGTTTTTT.

The chain recombines TRBV7-9 with TRBJ2-3; D unresolved. With 5 bases removed from V and 2 bases from J, the gap between germline ends came to 11 bases. Germline V gene data show CDR1 as SEHNR and CDR2 as FQNEAQ (reference sequence). This CDR3 has 14 amino acids. DNA for the CDR3: TGTGCCAGCAGCCACTCCGGTATCACAGATACGCAGTATTTT. It yields the protein CASSHSGITDTQYF.

The chain couples TRBV5-1 to TRBJ2-3, with 8 bases that match TRBD2. The length of the CDR3 is 16 residues. Germline CDR1 is SGHRS and CDR2 is YFSETQ. V lost 3 bases to trimming and J lost 2 bases; unmatched junction nucleotides: 8. This chain's CDR3 is CASSWRGAGPTDTQYF. The CDR3 DNA reads as TGCGCCAGCAGCTGGCGGGGGGCAGGGCCCACAGATACGCAGTATTTT.

The V and J genes are TRBV3-1 (or the pseudogene TRBV3-2) and TRBJ2-3; no firm D call. CDR1 and CDR2 (germline): LGHDT, YNNKEL (reference sequence). The CDR3 is made up of 11 amino acids. V lost 6 bases and J lost 6, with 7 bases in between. CDR3 residues: CASSYSDTQYF. Written as DNA, the CDR3 is TGTGCCAGCAGTTACAGTGATACGCAGTATTTT.

The chain carries TRBV5-6 and TRBJ1-6; 7 bases fit TRBD1. V was pared by 4 bases and J by 10 bases, with 8 bases of the junction left unmatched. Per germline, CDR1 SGHDT and CDR2 YYEEEE. The CDR3 spans 14 residues. The CDR3 loop is CASSQDRVVSPLHF. For the CDR3, the DNA is TGTGCCAGCAGCCAAGACAGGGTTGTCTCACCCCTCCACTTT.

This chain's CDR3 is CASSLDRSTDTQYF. The DNA for the CDR3 is TGTGCCAGCAGCTTAGACCGGAGCACAGATACGCAGTATTTT. This chain joins TRBV7-9 and TRBJ2-3; unclear D gene. This CDR3 has 14 residues. With 1 base removed from V and 0 bases from J, the gap between germline ends came to 5 bases. CDR1 and CDR2 (germline): SEHNR, FQNEAQ (reference sequence).

The table lists this clone with a few counts. CDR3 sequence (DNA): TGTGCCAGCAGCACCTCAGGGTACGAGCAGTACTTC. Translating gives CASSTSGYEQYF. The chain links TRBV14 to TRBJ2-7, with D possibly matching TRBD1 (5 bases). The germline V gene has CDR1 SGHDN and CDR2 FVKESK. CDR3 length: 12 residues. V lost 5 bases and J 4 bases, leaving 9 bases between the germline ends.

This chain uses TRBV19 with TRBJ2-2; TRBD2 agrees at 14 bases. The CDR3 contains 17 residues. From germline, CDR1 is LNHDA and CDR2 SQIVND (reference sequence). Trimming at V came to 5 bases and at J to 0 bases, leaving 2 bases not matched to a gene. This CDR3 is CASSGGLAGANTGELFF. CDR3 nucleotides: TGTGCCAGTAGTGGGGGACTAGCGGGGGCGAACACCGGGGAGCTGTTTTTT.

The chain joins TRBV5-1 to TRBJ1-2; no firm D call. The CDR3 loop spans 16 amino acids. Germline V lookup: CDR1 SGHRS, CDR2 YFSETQ. The V end was cut by 0 bases, the J end by 2 bases, with 14 bases between. This CDR3 reads CASSLEVRGSNYGYTF. Written as DNA, the CDR3 is TGCGCCAGCAGCTTGGAGGTCCGGGGAAGCAACTATGGCTACACCTTC.

V is TRBV6-2 or TRBV6-3 and J is TRBJ1-3; D might be TRBD1 (5 bases). The germline gives CDR1 MNHEY, CDR2 SVGEGT. Trimming took off 2 bases at V and 3 bases at J, with 8 bases between the two ends. The CDR3 is 14 residues long. This chain's CDR3 is CASSYGGVGNTIYF. In DNA form, the CDR3 reads TGTGCCAGCAGTTACGGAGGGGTTGGAAACACCATATATTTT.

The J gene is TRBJ1-5, the V gene TRBV28, with TRBD1 identical over 7 bases. The CDR3 loop spans 14 amino acids. Germline values: CDR1 MDHEN, CDR2 SYDVKM. The J segment lost 2 bases and the V segment lost 7 bases, leaving 5 bases of the junction unmatched. The DNA for the CDR3 is TGTGCCAGCACAACCCAGGGGGGCAATCAGCCCCAGCATTTT. Translated, it gives CASTTQGGNQPQHF.

Written as DNA, the CDR3 is TGTGCCAGCAGCGTCGGACAGGGCAACACCGGGGAGCTGTTTTTT. Translation: CASSVGQGNTGELFF. The V call is TRBV9, the J call TRBJ2-2; the match to TRBD1 covers 8 bases. The V gene's germline CDR1 is SGDLS and CDR2 YYNGEE. This CDR3 has 15 amino acids. V shed 2 bases and J 2 bases; nucleotides not matched to a gene: 2.

The rearrangement links TRBV2 to TRBJ2-5, with a weak D call TRBD1 (6 bases). CDR1 and CDR2 (germline): SNHLY, FYNNEI. This CDR3 has 14 amino acids. The ends were cut back, 8 bases at V and 5 bases at J, with 18 bases in the middle. CDR3 in amino acids: CASRELGADETQYF. CDR3 DNA sequence: TGTGCCAGCCGAGAGTTGGGGGCTGATGAGACCCAGTACTTC.

The table lists this clone with a count of one. This sequence joins TRBV5-4 and TRBJ1-1; TRBD1 matches 9 bases. Germline V gene lookup returns CDR1 SGHNT and CDR2 YYREEE (reference sequence). Losses at the gene ends were 3 bases for V and 0 bases for J; bases not matched to a gene: 9. The length of the CDR3 is 17 residues. The CDR3 nucleotides read TGTGCCAGCAGCTCGGGACAGGGTATTGACCTGAACACTGAAGCTTTCTTT. This translates into CASSSGQGIDLNTEAFF.

J is TRBJ2-1 and V is TRBV5-1; D unresolved. V lost 4 bases and J 4 bases, leaving 6 bases between the germline ends. CDR3 length: 12 residues. Per the germline V gene, CDR1 is SGHRS and CDR2 is YFSETQ. This CDR3 reads CASSAGYNEQFF. In DNA, the CDR3 is TGCGCCAGCAGCGCCGGTTACAATGAGCAGTTCTTC.

This clone was seen only once. The gene calls are TRBV9 and TRBJ2-1; tentative D call: TRBD2 (5 bases). Per the germline V gene, CDR1 is SGDLS and CDR2 is YYNGEE. CDR3 length: 15 residues. The V end lost 1 base, the J end lost 8 bases, and 16 bases lay between the germline ends. The CDR3 loop is CASSVFPPPGDEQFF. The CDR3 bases are TGTGCCAGCAGCGTATTTCCTCCCCCCGGGGATGAGCAGTTCTTC.